The sequence of this TCR beta chain was determined in a study of PD-1 blockade in classical Hodgkin lymphoma. Repertoires were generated with immunoSEQ multiplex PCR, while TCRdb's copy carries only in-frame clones and drops some. The repertoire holds 75,000 to 100,000 clones, with 81% as singletons. Concerning this clone: As yet, its antigen is unknown.

Patients all relapsed after autologous stem cell transplantation, and there was variation in brentuximab vedotin exposure. With 7 bases removed from V and 3 bases from J, the gap between germline ends came to 6 bases. Germline V gives CDR1 SNHLY, CDR2 FYNNEI. This CDR3 contains 11 residues. Findings and limits, study-wide: No one has yet defined what causes the repertoire differences, which may be disease activity or prior therapy.

The sequence was obtained from a human donor with classical Hodgkin lymphoma. This sample comprised peripheral blood mononuclear cells (PBMCs), obtained before the second cycle of nivolumab. V usage is TRBV2 and J usage is TRBJ2-5, with D unclear. CDR3 DNA: TGTGCCAGCAAGCGTGAAGAGACCCAGTACTTC. As protein: CASKREETQYF.